This T cell receptor (beta chain) was observed in a study of blood T cell repertoires in COVID-19. Overall study context: Samples of COVID-19 (acute and convalescent) were obtained from the United States, Italy and Spain.

CDR1 and CDR2 (germline): SNHLY, FYNNEI. The CDR3 covers 12 residues. Trimming cost V 6 bases and J 3 bases, with 9 bases left between them. Worth noting for this clone: Within the sample, other DNA sequences also encode this same CDR3.

Seattle patients were enrolled during active infection and followed longitudinally. The table came from immunoSEQ multiplex PCR; TCRdb's copy has only in-frame clones and leaves some out. The repertoire includes about 170,000 clones, 84% of them detected once, and around 2.7% sits in the top ten. Specimen: peripheral blood. This sequence was found in a woman aged 80 or older with COVID-19, enrolled during active disease. The rearrangement links TRBV2 to TRBJ2-7; D is possibly TRBD1 (6 bases). CDR3 coding DNA: TGTGCCAGCAGCGTACAGGGCTACGAGCAGTACTTC. Its protein product is CASSVQGYEQYF.